The 30 T cell receptor beta chains presented below share a single source sample, sequenced in a study of T cell responses to AZD1222 COVID-19 vaccine. Assay: immunoSEQ multiplex PCR; the TCRdb copy retains only in-frame clones and omits some. The table includes some 150,000 clones, 90% detected once. The input for sequencing was peripheral blood, taken on day 0 of AZD1222 vaccination. These TCRs come from an adult in good health.

The J gene is TRBJ2-7, the V gene TRBV5-6; D gene ambiguous. Germline CDR1 SGHDT, CDR2 YYEEEE. V was cut by 0 bases and J by 0 bases, with 10 bases left in between. The CDR3 length is 15 residues. Here the CDR3 DNA reads TGTGCCAGCAGCTTGGCCCCGACGGTCTCCTACGAGCAGTACTTC. This encodes CASSLAPTVSYEQYF.

The chain employs TRBV12-3 or TRBV12-4 and TRBJ2-7, with 7 bases aligning to TRBD2. This CDR3 is built from 12 residues. The CDR3 reads CASAGESYEQYF. Here the CDR3 DNA reads TGTGCTTCGGCGGGGGAGTCCTACGAGCAGTACTTC.

The chain employs TRBV4-1 and TRBJ2-2; 10 nucleotides align to TRBD2. V gave up 2 bases and J gave up 6 bases; unmatched junction bases: 9. This CDR3 is 17 amino acids long. Germline loops: CDR1 MGHRA, CDR2 YSYEKL. CDR3 loop: CASSQLRGTSEAGELFF. CDR3 bases: TGCGCCAGCAGCCAATTAAGGGGGACTAGCGAGGCCGGGGAGCTGTTTTTT.

The rearrangement links TRBV19 to TRBJ1-1, with 9 bases aligning to TRBD1. The V segment lost 5 bases and the J segment 6 bases; nucleotides outside the gene matches: 10. Germline loops: CDR1 LNHDA, CDR2 SQIVND (reference sequence). The CDR3 runs to 15 residues. The CDR3 reads CASSPRLGTGSEAFF. The CDR3 DNA reads as TGTGCCAGTAGTCCGCGACTCGGGACAGGGTCTGAAGCTTTCTTT.

The CDR3 loop is CASSKRDRETGELFF. The DNA of the CDR3 is TGTGCCAGCAGTAAACGGGACAGGGAGACCGGGGAGCTGTTTTTT. The gene calls are TRBV6-2 or TRBV6-3 and TRBJ2-2, with 9 bases fitting TRBD1. Germline lookup yields CDR1 MNHEY and CDR2 SVGEGT. After removal of 5 bases from V and 5 bases from J, the junction contained 6 bases not matched to a gene. The length of the CDR3 is 15 residues.

This chain links TRBV5-6 with TRBJ1-6; 7 bases align to TRBD1. The CDR3 has 17 residues. Germline CDR1 SGHDT, CDR2 YYEEEE. Losses at the gene ends were 5 bases for V and 1 base for J; bases not matched to a gene: 9. In DNA, the CDR3 is TGTGCCAGCAGTCGTGTACAGGGGAGGTCCTATAATTCACCCCTCCACTTT. This translates into CASSRVQGRSYNSPLHF.

The J gene is TRBJ2-7, the V gene TRBV10-3, with 14 bases fitting TRBD2. The CDR3 loop spans 17 amino acids. The trim removed 6 bases at V and 3 bases at J, leaving 10 bases unmatched. CDR1 is ENHRY and CDR2 is SYGVKD in the germline V gene. The CDR3 DNA follows: TGTGCCATCAGAGATATCGGGACTAGCGGGGGCAGCTACGAGCAGTACTTC. Its protein product is CAIRDIGTSGGSYEQYF.

This CDR3 is CASSPTSDSYNEQFF. The CDR3 coding sequence is TGTGCCAGTAGTCCGACTAGCGACTCCTACAATGAGCAGTTCTTC. The chain recombines TRBV19 with TRBJ2-1; 8 bases align to TRBD2. This CDR3 comprises 15 residues. Germline loops: CDR1 LNHDA, CDR2 SQIVND (reference sequence). V lost 5 bases, J lost 0 bases, and 3 bases stayed unmatched.

This clone was detected only a few times. The rearrangement links TRBV6-5 to TRBJ1-5; TRBD1 is a possible D gene (6 bases). Germline CDR1 and CDR2: MNHEY and SVGAGI. The germline V and J ends were trimmed by 6 bases and 3 bases, with 15 bases remaining between them. The CDR3 spans 15 residues. This chain's CDR3 is CASRPTGPINQPQHF. The CDR3 DNA reads as TGTGCCAGCAGGCCGACAGGACCTATCAATCAGCCCCAGCATTTT.

The chain uses TRBV9 and TRBJ2-7; D gene uncertain. The germline CDR1 and CDR2 sequences are SGDLS and YYNGEE. V was cut by 1 base and J by 0 bases, with 11 bases left in between. The CDR3 spans 15 residues. CDR3 amino acids: CASSVLGDTSYEQYF. The CDR3 DNA reads TGTGCCAGCAGCGTACTAGGAGACACCTCCTACGAGCAGTACTTC.

The J gene is TRBJ2-7, the V gene TRBV10-3, with D perhaps being TRBD1 or TRBD2 (5 bases each). The ends were cut back, 6 bases at V and 3 bases at J, with 12 bases in the middle. The CDR3 contains 13 residues. Germline V gives CDR1 ENHRY, CDR2 SYGVKD. The CDR3 nucleotides are TGTGCCATCAGGGGGACGGCTGACTACGAGCAGTACTTC. This codes for CAIRGTADYEQYF.

J is TRBJ2-3 and V is TRBV11-2; 8 bases agree with TRBD1. Losses at the gene ends were 1 base for V and 5 bases for J; bases not matched to a gene: 8. CDR1 is SGHAT, CDR2 FQNNGV, per germline. This CDR3 has 16 residues. The CDR3 loop reads CASSLGGQGSLDTQYF. Here the CDR3 DNA reads TGTGCCAGCAGCTTAGGTGGACAGGGTAGTTTAGATACGCAGTATTTT.

The rearrangement links TRBV6-6 to TRBJ2-7, with unresolved D. The germline V gene has CDR1 MNHNY and CDR2 SVGAGI (reference sequence). The CDR3 totals 9 residues. CDR3: CAKSNEQYF. CDR3 in DNA: TGTGCTAAGAGTAACGAGCAGTACTTC.

V gene TRBV9 combines with J gene TRBJ2-1; weak D call: TRBD2 (6 bases). The ends were cut back, 0 bases at V and 0 bases at J, with 7 bases in the middle. This CDR3 comprises 15 residues. Germline V CDR1 and CDR2: SGDLS, YYNGEE. The CDR3 is CASSVVGSSYNEQFF. CDR3 nucleotide sequence: TGTGCCAGCAGCGTAGTCGGGAGCTCCTACAATGAGCAGTTCTTC.

This chain uses TRBV19 with TRBJ2-3; weak D call: TRBD2 (6 bases). This CDR3 spans 15 amino acids. CDR1 is LNHDA, CDR2 SQIVND, per germline (reference sequence). Trimming removed 5 bases at V and 2 bases at J, with 14 bases between. In DNA, the CDR3 is TGTGCCAGTAGTTGGGGTGCGGACTACACAGATACGCAGTATTTT. Amino acids: CASSWGADYTDTQYF.

V usage is TRBV7-9 and J usage is TRBJ1-2, with D unresolved. The germline V gene encodes CDR1 SEHNR and CDR2 FQNEAQ (reference sequence). V lost 2 bases and J lost 4, with 8 bases in between. This CDR3 is 13 amino acids long. The CDR3 region is CASSLRESYGYTF. DNA of the CDR3: TGTGCCAGCAGCTTACGGGAAAGCTATGGCTACACCTTC.

This rearrangement joins TRBV10-2 to TRBJ2-7; perhaps TRBD2 as D (6 bases). Germline CDR1 is WSHSY and CDR2 is SAAADI. Trimming removed 8 bases at V and 1 base at J, with 12 bases between. The CDR3 has 13 amino acids. CDR3 nucleotides: TGCGCCAGCGGAGAAGGGACTTCCTACGAGCAGTACTTC. Its protein product is CASGEGTSYEQYF.

V and J are TRBV27 and TRBJ2-5, with unresolved D. The V gene lost 4 bases and the J gene lost 5 bases, with 11 bases spanning the gap. Looked up from germline, CDR1 is MNHEY and CDR2 is SMNVEV (reference sequence). The CDR3 is made up of 13 amino acids. DNA for the CDR3: TGTGCCAGCAGTTGGGCCCCGCTTGAGACCCAGTACTTC. Its translation is CASSWAPLETQYF.

CDR3 loop: CASSLGVGQQEREQYF. The CDR3 coding sequence is TGTGCCAGCAGCTTGGGTGTAGGACAGCAAGAGAGGGAGCAGTACTTC. The chain recombines TRBV5-4 with TRBJ2-7, with D possibly matching TRBD1 (6 bases). The CDR3 is made up of 16 amino acids. The germline gives CDR1 SGHNT, CDR2 YYREEE (reference sequence). With 0 bases removed from V and 7 bases from J, the gap between germline ends came to 20 bases.

The chain is built from TRBV30 and TRBJ2-1, with 10 bases lining up with TRBD2. The CDR3 sequence is 15 residues long. J lost 4 bases, V lost 2 bases, and 5 bases had no gene match. Germline V gene lookup returns CDR1 GTSNPN and CDR2 SVGIG (reference sequence). In DNA, the CDR3 is TGTGCCTGGAGTACCCTAGCGGGAGCTTACAATGAGCAGTTCTTC. Amino acids: CAWSTLAGAYNEQFF.

The chain combines TRBV7-2 with TRBJ2-2; D is uncertain. Per the germline V gene, CDR1 is SGHTA and CDR2 is FQGNSA. V was cut by 0 bases and J by 9 bases, with 8 bases left in between. The CDR3 length is 13 residues. CDR3 residues: CASSLAVGRELFF. The CDR3, as DNA: TGTGCCAGCAGCTTAGCGGTGGGCCGGGAGCTGTTTTTT. Filled out from reference TRBV7-2 and TRBJ2-2, the complete variable domain reads GAGVSQSPSNKVTEKGKDVELRCDPISGHTALYWYRQSLGQGLEFLIYFQGNSAPDKSGLPSDRFSAERTGGSVSTLTIQRTQQEDSAVYLCASSLAVGRELFFGEGSRLTVL.

V is TRBV7-3 and J is TRBJ2-1; tentative D call: TRBD1 (5 bases). Germline V gives CDR1 SGHTA, CDR2 FQGTGA. Between the trimmed V and J ends, which lost 3 bases and 5 bases, there was a span of 8 bases. The length of the CDR3 is 13 residues. CDR3 nucleotides: TGTGCCAGCAGCTTCGACAGAGACAATGAGCAGTTCTTC. Translating gives CASSFDRDNEQFF.

The gene calls are TRBV28 and TRBJ1-1; D is ambiguous. The germline V gene encodes CDR1 MDHEN and CDR2 SYDVKM. The CDR3 consists of 13 residues. The V gene lost 6 bases and the J gene lost 1 base, with 9 bases spanning the gap. The CDR3 nucleotides read TGTGCCAGCAGCCGGGTTGAGAACACTGAAGCTTTCTTT. Amino acids: CASSRVENTEAFF.

V and J are TRBV6-5 and TRBJ1-5; 8 bases are shared with TRBD1. CDR3 length equals 15 residues. J was trimmed by 9 bases and V by 6 bases; bases with no gene match: 13. Per the germline V gene, CDR1 is MNHEY and CDR2 is SVGAGI. The CDR3 coding sequence is TGTGCCAGCAGCACGATGACAGGGGATAGGCCGCCCCAGCATTTT. Protein product: CASSTMTGDRPPQHF.

This chain's CDR3 is CASSYSGGPNNEQFF. The CDR3 DNA reads TGTGCCAGCAGTTACTCAGGGGGACCAAACAATGAGCAGTTCTTC. V gene TRBV6-5 combines with J gene TRBJ2-1, with TRBD1 as a possible D gene (6 bases). The CDR3 spans 15 residues. CDR1 is MNHEY and CDR2 is SVGAGI in the germline V gene. The V end lost 0 bases, the J end lost 5 bases, and 11 bases lay between the germline ends.

This chain links TRBV7-9 with TRBJ2-1; possible D gene TRBD2, 6 bases. The germline V gene encodes CDR1 SEHNR and CDR2 FQNEAQ (reference sequence). V lost 0 bases, J lost 4 bases, and 10 bases lay in between. The CDR3 runs 15 residues. CDR3 sequence: CASSLAGGIYNEQFF. The CDR3, as DNA: TGTGCCAGCAGCTTAGCGGGGGGAATTTACAATGAGCAGTTCTTC. Drawing the rest from reference TRBV7-9 and TRBJ2-1, the complete variable domain is DTGVSQNPRHKITKRGQNVTFRCDPISEHNRLYWYRQTLGQGPEFLTYFQNEAQLEKSRLLSDRFSAERPKGSFSTLEIQRTEQGDSAMYLCASSLAGGIYNEQFFGPGTRLTVL.

The V gene is TRBV5-4, the J gene TRBJ1-4; a possible D gene is TRBD1 (5 bases). Germline-derived CDR1 and CDR2 are SGHNT and YYREEE (reference sequence). The CDR3 is 13 residues long. Trimming pared 4 bases from V and 13 bases from J, leaving 17 bases between. CDR3 residues: CASSNAGTLGLFF. The DNA of the CDR3 is TGTGCCAGCAGCAATGCCGGGACCCTGGGACTGTTTTTT.

The chain couples TRBV5-6 to TRBJ2-5; D may correspond to TRBD1 or TRBD2 (7 bases each). Trimming took 1 base from V and 4 from J, leaving 20 bases between them. Per germline, CDR1 SGHDT and CDR2 YYEEEE. The CDR3 covers 17 residues. CDR3 in amino acids: CASSLRRQGGHRETQYF. CDR3 DNA: TGTGCCAGCAGCTTGAGACGACAGGGAGGGCATCGAGAGACCCAGTACTTC.

The chain is built from TRBV4-1 and TRBJ2-7; maybe TRBD2 (5 bases). Germline CDR1 and CDR2: MGHRA and YSYEKL. V was shortened by 1 base and J by 4 bases, with 11 bases between the two germline ends. This CDR3 has 14 amino acids. The CDR3 here is CASSQVRVFYEQYF. The CDR3 DNA follows: TGCGCCAGCAGCCAAGTGAGGGTTTTTTACGAGCAGTACTTC.

A single count supports this clone. The chain links TRBV24-1 to TRBJ1-6; 7 bases agree with TRBD1. There are 20 residues in the CDR3. Trimming took 1 base from V and 7 from J; bases not matched to a gene: 18. Germline V CDR1 and CDR2: KGHDR, SFDVKD. CDR3 amino acids: CATSDLRDSPLASGNSPLHF. CDR3 nucleotide sequence: TGTGCCACCAGTGATTTACGGGACAGCCCTTTAGCATCGGGGAATTCACCCCTCCACTTT.